The sample holds one count of the clone carrying this T cell receptor beta chain. As yet, its antigen is unknown. The method was immunoSEQ multiplex PCR; TCRdb's version includes in-frame clones alone and lacks a portion of them. The sample contains 38,000 or so clones, about 90% of which appear only once. This sample is drawn from a study of OX40 agonist ivuxolimab in advanced cancers. The overall study: Given to patients was ivuxolimab, an agonistic anti-OX40 (CD134) antibody.

Autoimmune disease history or systemic immunosuppression meant exclusion. Regarding the study as a whole: At doses 0.1 to 3.0 mg/kg, CD4+ and CD8+ clones expanded.

The germline CDR1 and CDR2 sequences are KGHSH and LQKENI. CDR3 length: 14 residues. Deletions cut 3 bases from V and 4 bases from J, with 9 bases between. The chain carries TRBV18 and TRBJ1-4; D might be TRBD1 (5 bases). The TCR was taken from an adult with an advanced solid tumor such as melanoma, head and neck, liver or kidney cancer. Sequences were derived from CD4+ or CD8+ T cells sorted from blood, sampled in a trial of the OX40 agonist ivuxolimab. The CDR3 sequence is CASSPGDGNEKLFF. The DNA for the CDR3 is TGTGCCAGCTCACCCGGGGACGGTAATGAAAAACTGTTTTTT.